This T cell receptor beta chain originates from a study of blood T cell repertoires in COVID-19. Across the study: From the United States, Italy and Spain came samples of acute and convalescent COVID-19. From T cells, B-cell-depleted T cells, or PBMCs came the material, which was cDNA or gDNA.

Original handling: Cell counts per sample came from amplifying reference gene primers. Clones were read by immunoSEQ multiplex PCR, and TCRdb kept only the in-frame ones, dropping some. The V and J calls and clone size come from that table; D and trimming were worked out from the DNA. In the table there are around 300,000 clones, 65% to 90% of which are singletons. The CDR3 extends over 16 amino acids. Germline V lookup: CDR1 SGHRS, CDR2 YFSETQ. Trimming shortened V by 4 bases and J by 0 bases, and 11 bases separated the two germline ends. The sequenced material came from peripheral blood. This rearrangement joins TRBV5-1 to TRBJ2-6; perhaps TRBD1 as D (5 bases). This receptor was taken from a human donor in a cohort sampled during active COVID-19. CDR3 in DNA: TGCGCCAGCAGCGACAGACCGCTCTCTGGGGCCAACGTCCTGACTTTC. Protein sequence: CASSDRPLSGANVLTF.